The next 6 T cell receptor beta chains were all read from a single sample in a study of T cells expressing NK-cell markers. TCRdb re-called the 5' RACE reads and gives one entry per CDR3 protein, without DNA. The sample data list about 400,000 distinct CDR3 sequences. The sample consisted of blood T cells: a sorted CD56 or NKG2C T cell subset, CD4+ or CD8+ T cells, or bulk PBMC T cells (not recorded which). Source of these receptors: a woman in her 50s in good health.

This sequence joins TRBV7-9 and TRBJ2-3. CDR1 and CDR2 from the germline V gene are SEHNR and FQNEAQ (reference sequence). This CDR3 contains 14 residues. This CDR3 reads CASSSGRLTDTQYF.

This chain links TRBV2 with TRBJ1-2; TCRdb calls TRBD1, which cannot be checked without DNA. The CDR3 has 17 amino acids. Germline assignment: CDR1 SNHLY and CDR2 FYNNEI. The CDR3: CASSVTYRDRGQYGYTF. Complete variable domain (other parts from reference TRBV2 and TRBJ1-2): EPEVTQTPSHQVTQMGQEVILRCVPISNHLYFYWYRQILGQKVEFLVSFYNNEISEKSEIFDDQFSVERPDGSNFTLKIRSTKLEDSAMYFCASSVTYRDRGQYGYTFGSGTRLTVV.

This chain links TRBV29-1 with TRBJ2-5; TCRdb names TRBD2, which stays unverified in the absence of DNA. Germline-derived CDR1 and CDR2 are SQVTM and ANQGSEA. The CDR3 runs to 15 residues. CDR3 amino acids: CSVEGISPHQETQYF. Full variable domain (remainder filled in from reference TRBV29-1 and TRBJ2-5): SAVISQKPSRDICQRGTSLTIQCQVDSQVTMMFWYRQQPGQSLTLIATANQGSEATYESGFVIDKFPISRPNLTFSTLTVSNMSPEDSSIYLCSVEGISPHQETQYFGPGTRLLVL.

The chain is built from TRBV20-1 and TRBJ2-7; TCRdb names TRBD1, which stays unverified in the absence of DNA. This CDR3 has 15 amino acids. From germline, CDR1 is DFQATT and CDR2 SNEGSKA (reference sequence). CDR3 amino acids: CSARDQGQGLRGQYF.

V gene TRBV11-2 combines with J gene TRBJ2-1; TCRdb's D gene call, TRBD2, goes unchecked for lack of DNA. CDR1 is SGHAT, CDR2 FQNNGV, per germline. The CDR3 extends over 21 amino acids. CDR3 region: CASSLSPTSGRRRGPYNEQFF.

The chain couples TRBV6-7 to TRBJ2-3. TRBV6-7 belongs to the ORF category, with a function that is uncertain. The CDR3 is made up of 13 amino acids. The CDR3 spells CASSFLWTDTQYF.